This T cell receptor (beta chain) was sequenced in a study of T cell clones after liver transplantation. The wider study: Immunosuppression withdrawal was tried within 2 years after liver transplantation in this trial. At least one year of complete immunosuppression withdrawal without enzymes over twice normal defined tolerance.

Some clones are missing from TCRdb's copy, which holds only in-frame ones; the method was immunoSEQ multiplex PCR. This sample has about 51,000 clones, with roughly 74% found just once. The CDR3 is made up of 12 amino acids. Germline V gene data show CDR1 as SQVTM and CDR2 as ANQGSEA. V was pared by 2 bases and J by 3 bases, with 7 bases between. This TCR was recovered from a human patient who received a liver transplant. The graft donor may have given rise to some T cells. The chain links TRBV29-1 to TRBJ1-1; TRBD1 might be the D (5 bases). The starting material was CD4+ T cells from blood, obtained around 54 months after liver transplant. The CDR3 is CSVERGHTEAFF. As DNA, the CDR3 is TGCAGCGTTGAACGGGGCCACACTGAAGCTTTCTTT. The full variable domain, in which reference TRBV29-1 and TRBJ1-1 provide the parts outside the CDR3, is SAVISQKPSRDICQRGTSLTIQCQVDSQVTMMFWYRQQPGQSLTLIATANQGSEATYESGFVIDKFPISRPNLTFSTLTVSNMSPEDSSIYLCSVERGHTEAFFGQGTRLTVV.